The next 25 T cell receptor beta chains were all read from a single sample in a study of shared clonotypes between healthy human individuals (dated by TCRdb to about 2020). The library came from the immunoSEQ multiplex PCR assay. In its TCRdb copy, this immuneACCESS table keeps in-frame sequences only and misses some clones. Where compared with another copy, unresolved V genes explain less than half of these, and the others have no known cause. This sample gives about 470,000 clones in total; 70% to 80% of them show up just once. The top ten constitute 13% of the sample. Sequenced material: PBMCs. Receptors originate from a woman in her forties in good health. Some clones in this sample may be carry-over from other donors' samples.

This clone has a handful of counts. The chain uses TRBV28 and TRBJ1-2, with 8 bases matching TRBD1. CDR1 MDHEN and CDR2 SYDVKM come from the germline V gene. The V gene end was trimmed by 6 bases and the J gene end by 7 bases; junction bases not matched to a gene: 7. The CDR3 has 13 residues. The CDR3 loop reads CASSSRGRGGYTF. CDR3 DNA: TGTGCCAGCAGCAGCAGGGGGCGGGGTGGCTACACCTTC.

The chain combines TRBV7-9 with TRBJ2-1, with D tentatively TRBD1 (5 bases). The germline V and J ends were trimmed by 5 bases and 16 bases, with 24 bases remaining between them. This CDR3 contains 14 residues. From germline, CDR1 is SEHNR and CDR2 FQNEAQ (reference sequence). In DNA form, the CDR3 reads TGTGCCAGCAGCCAAGGGGCATGGGTAACCATCGAATTCTTC. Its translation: CASSQGAWVTIEFF.

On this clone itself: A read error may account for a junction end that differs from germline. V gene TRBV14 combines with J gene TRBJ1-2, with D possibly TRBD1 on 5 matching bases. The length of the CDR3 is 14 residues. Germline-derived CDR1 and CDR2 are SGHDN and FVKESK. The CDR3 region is CASSQAGQFSRTGF. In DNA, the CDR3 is TGTGCCAGCAGCCAAGCAGGGCAGTTCTCCCGGACGGGCTTC.

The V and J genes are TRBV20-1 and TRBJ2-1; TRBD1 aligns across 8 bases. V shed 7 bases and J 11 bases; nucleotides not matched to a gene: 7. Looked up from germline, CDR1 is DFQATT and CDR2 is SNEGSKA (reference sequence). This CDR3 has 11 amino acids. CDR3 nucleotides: TGCAGTGTCAGTCAGGGGGCCAAGCAGTTCTTC. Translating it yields CSVSQGAKQFF.

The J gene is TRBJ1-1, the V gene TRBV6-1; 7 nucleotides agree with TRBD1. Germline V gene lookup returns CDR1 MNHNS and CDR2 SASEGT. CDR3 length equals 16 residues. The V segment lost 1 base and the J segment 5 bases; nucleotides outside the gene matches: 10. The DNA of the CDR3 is TGTGCCAGCAGTGAAGAAGGGGGCGCGGGGGGGACTGAAGCTTTCTTT. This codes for CASSEEGGAGGTEAFF.

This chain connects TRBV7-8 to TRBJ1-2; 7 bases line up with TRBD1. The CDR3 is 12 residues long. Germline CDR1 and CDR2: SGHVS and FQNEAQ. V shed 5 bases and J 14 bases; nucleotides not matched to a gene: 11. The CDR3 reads CASSLGTALYTF. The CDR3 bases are TGTGCCAGCAGCCTTGGGACAGCTCTTTATACCTTC.

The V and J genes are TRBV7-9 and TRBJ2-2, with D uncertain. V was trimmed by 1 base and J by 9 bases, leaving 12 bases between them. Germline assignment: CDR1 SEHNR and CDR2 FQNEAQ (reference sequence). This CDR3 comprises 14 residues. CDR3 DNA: TGTGCCAGCAGCTTAGATATAAGACTTAGGGAGCTGTTTTTT. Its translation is CASSLDIRLRELFF. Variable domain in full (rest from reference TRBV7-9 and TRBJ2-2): DTGVSQNPRHKITKRGQNVTFRCDPISEHNRLYWYRQTLGQGPEFLTYFQNEAQLEKSRLLSDRFSAERPKGSFSTLEIQRTEQGDSAMYLCASSLDIRLRELFFGEGSRLTVL.

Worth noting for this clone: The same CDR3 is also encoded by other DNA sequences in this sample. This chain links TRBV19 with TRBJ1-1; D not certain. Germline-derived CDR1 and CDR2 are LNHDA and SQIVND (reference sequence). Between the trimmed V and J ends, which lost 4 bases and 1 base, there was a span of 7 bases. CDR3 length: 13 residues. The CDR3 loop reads CASSSTANTEAFF. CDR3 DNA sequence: TGTGCCAGTAGTAGTACGGCGAACACTGAAGCTTTCTTT.

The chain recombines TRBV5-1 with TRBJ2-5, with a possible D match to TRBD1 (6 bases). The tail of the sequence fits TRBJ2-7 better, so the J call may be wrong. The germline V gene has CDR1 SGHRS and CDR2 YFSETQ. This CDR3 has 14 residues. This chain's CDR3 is CASRFTYRAYEQYF. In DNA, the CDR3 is TGCGCCAGCAGGTTTACTTACAGGGCCTACGAGCAGTACTTC.

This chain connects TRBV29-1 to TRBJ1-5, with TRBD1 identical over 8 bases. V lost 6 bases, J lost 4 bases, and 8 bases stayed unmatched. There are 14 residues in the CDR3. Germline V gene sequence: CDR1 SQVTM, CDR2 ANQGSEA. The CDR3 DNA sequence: TGCAGCGTCGCGGACAGGGCCCTTAATCAGCCCCAGCATTTT. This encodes CSVADRALNQPQHF.

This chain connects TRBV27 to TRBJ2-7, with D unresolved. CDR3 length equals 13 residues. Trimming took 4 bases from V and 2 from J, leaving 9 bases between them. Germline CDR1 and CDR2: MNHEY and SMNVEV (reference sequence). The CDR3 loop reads CASSSIDTYEQYF. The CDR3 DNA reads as TGTGCCAGCAGTTCGATTGACACCTACGAGCAGTACTTC.

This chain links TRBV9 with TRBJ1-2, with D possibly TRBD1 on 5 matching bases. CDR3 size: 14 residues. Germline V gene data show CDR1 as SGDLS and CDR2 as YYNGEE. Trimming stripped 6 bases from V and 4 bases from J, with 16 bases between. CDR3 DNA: TGTGCCAGCACCCGGGACGGTTCCTTCTATGGCTACACCTTC. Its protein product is CASTRDGSFYGYTF.

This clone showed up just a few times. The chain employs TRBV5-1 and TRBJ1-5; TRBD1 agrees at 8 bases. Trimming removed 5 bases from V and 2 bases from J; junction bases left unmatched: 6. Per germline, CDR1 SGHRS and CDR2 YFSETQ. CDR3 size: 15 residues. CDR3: CASSPGQVGNQPQHF. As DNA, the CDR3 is TGCGCCAGCAGTCCGGGACAGGTCGGCAATCAGCCCCAGCATTTT.

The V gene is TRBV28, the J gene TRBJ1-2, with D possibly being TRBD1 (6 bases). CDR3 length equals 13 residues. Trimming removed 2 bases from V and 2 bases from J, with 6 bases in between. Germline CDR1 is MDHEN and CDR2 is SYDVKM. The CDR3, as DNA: TGTGCCAGCAGTTTAGACAGGAACTATGGCTACACCTTC. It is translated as CASSLDRNYGYTF.

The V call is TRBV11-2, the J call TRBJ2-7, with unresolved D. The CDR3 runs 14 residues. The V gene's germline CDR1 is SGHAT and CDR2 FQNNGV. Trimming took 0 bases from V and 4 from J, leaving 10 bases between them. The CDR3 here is CASSLDLHFYEQYF. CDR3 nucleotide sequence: TGTGCCAGCAGCTTAGATCTGCACTTTTACGAGCAGTACTTC.

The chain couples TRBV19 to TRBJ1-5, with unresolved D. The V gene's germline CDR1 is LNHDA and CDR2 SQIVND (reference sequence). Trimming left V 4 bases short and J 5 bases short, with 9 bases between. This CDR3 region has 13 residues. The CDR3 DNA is TGTGCCAGTAGTAGGTCAGTAGATCAGCCCCAGCATTTT. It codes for CASSRSVDQPQHF.

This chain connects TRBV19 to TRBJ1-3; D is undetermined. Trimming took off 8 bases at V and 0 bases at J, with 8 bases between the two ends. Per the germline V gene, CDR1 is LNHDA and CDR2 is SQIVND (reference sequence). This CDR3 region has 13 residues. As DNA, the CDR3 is TGTGCCAGTGAACAGTACTCTGGAAACACCATATATTTT. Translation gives CASEQYSGNTIYF.

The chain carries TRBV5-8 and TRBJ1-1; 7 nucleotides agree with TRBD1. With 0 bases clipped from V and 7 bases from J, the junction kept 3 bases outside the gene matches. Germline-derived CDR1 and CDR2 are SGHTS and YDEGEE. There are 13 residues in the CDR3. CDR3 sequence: CASSLVGDSEAFF. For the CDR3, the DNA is TGTGCCAGCAGCTTGGTGGGGGACAGTGAAGCTTTCTTT.

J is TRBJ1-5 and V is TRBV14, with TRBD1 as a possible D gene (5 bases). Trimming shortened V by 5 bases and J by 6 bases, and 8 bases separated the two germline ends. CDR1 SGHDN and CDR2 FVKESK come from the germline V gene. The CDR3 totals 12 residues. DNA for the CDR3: TGTGCCAGCAGCGAGGGGTCTCAGCCCCAGCATTTT. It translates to CASSEGSQPQHF.

The CDR3 loop is CASSPLWGQETQYF. The CDR3 bases are TGTGCCAGCAGCCCCTTGTGGGGACAAGAGACCCAGTACTTC. The genes are TRBV28 and TRBJ2-5; D not resolved. CDR1 is MDHEN, CDR2 SYDVKM, per germline. CDR3 length equals 14 residues. V gave up 6 bases and J gave up 2 bases, with 13 bases separating them.

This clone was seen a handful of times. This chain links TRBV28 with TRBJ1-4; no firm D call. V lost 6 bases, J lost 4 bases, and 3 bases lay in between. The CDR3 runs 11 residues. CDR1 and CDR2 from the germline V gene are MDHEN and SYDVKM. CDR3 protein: CASRSNEKLFF. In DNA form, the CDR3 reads TGTGCCAGCAGGAGTAATGAAAAACTGTTTTTT.

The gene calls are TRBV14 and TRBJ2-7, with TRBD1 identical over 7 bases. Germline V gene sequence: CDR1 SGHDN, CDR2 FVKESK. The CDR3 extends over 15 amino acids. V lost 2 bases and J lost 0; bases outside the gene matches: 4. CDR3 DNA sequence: TGTGCCAGCAGCCAATCAGGGGGACACTCCTACGAGCAGTACTTC. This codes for CASSQSGGHSYEQYF.

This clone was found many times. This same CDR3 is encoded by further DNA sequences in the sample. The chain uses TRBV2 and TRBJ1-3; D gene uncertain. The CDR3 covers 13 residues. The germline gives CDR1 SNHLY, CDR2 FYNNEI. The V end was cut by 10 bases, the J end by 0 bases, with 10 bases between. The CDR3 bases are TGTGCCACCCAGGCCCGCTCTGGAAACACCATATATTTT. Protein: CATQARSGNTIYF.

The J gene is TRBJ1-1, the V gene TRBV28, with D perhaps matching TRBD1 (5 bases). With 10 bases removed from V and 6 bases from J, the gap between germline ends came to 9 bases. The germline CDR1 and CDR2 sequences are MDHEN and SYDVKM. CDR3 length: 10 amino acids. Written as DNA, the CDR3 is TGTGCCACGCGCAGGGCTGAAGCTTTCTTT. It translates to CATRRAEAFF.

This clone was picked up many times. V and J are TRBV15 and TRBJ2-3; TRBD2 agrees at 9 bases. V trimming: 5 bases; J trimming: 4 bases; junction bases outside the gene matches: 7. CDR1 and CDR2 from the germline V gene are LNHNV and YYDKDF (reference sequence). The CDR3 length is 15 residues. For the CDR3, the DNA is TGTGCCACCAGCGGAGTCGCGGGAGGGTCAGATACGCAGTATTTT. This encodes CATSGVAGGSDTQYF.